These 3 T cell receptor beta chains came from one sample sequenced in a study of CD8+ T cells in alopecia areata. Treatment defined: oral pan-JAK inhibitor, 5-10 mg twice daily. RNA extraction was followed by reverse transcription into cDNA, which acted as the sequencing template. TCRdb keeps only in-frame clones here, not all; method: immunoSEQ multiplex PCR. The sample comprises 200,000 to 250,000 clones, over 60% of which are singletons, and 3.5% to 5% rests with the top ten. Sequenced here: CD4+ T cells sorted from blood, sampled at week 4, from a patient treated with tofacitinib. These TCRs come from a human donor with alopecia areata.

The chain uses TRBV7-9 and TRBJ1-1; the D is unclear. The germline V and J ends were trimmed by 0 bases and 0 bases, with 5 bases remaining between them. The CDR3 sequence is 14 residues long. Germline V gives CDR1 SEHNR, CDR2 FQNEAQ (reference sequence). CDR3 sequence (DNA): TGTGCCAGCAGCTTAGCAGTCTTGAACACTGAAGCTTTCTTT. It is translated as CASSLAVLNTEAFF.

The CDR3 region is CASAVGETQYF. CDR3 DNA: TGTGCTAGTGCCGTAGGGGAGACCCAGTACTTC. The chain carries TRBV12-5 and TRBJ2-5; D unresolved. V was cut by 7 bases and J by 5 bases, with 8 bases left in between. Looked up from germline, CDR1 is LGHNT and CDR2 is FRNRAP. CDR3 length: 11 amino acids.

V gene TRBV28 combines with J gene TRBJ1-4, with 9 bases identical to TRBD1. CDR3 length: 14 amino acids. Germline loops: CDR1 MDHEN, CDR2 SYDVKM. Trimming cost V 5 bases and J 5 bases; bases outside gene matches: 3. The CDR3 region is CASSPTGGNEKLFF. In nucleotides, the CDR3 is TGTGCCAGCAGTCCGACAGGGGGAAATGAAAAACTGTTTTTT.